This T cell receptor (beta chain) was captured by sequencing in a study of Ad26.COV2.S vaccination and SARS-CoV-2 variants. On the study more broadly: Ad26.COV2.S shots went into the muscle once or twice, 56 days apart.

The V gene lost 4 bases and the J gene lost 8 bases, with 9 bases spanning the gap. CDR3 length equals 12 residues. The germline V gene has CDR1 LGHDT and CDR2 YNNKEL (reference sequence). Treatment here: some 20 received Ad26.COV2.S at low or high dose, single or two shots; 5 received placebo; per-sample allocation not given. Repertoires come from day 63 after the first vaccine or placebo injection. Recruitment in Boston yielded a donor of adult age, 18-55 years. An Ad26 vector expressing Wuhan-strain SARS-CoV-2 spike served as the vaccine. Assay: immunoSEQ multiplex PCR; the TCRdb copy retains only in-frame clones and omits some. In the table there are about 390,000 clones, approximately 90% of which are singletons.

This sequence was found in a person aged 18-65 years who received the Ad26.COV2.S COVID-19 vaccine or a placebo. Source: peripheral blood, taken in a trial of Ad26.COV2.S vaccine versus placebo. This rearrangement joins TRBV3-1 (or the pseudogene TRBV3-2) to TRBJ1-3, with D possibly matching TRBD1 (5 bases). The CDR3 protein is CASSLVGHTIYF. The CDR3 DNA follows: TGTGCCAGCAGCCTAGTGGGACACACCATATATTTT.